The present T cell receptor (beta chain) was sequenced within a study of vaccination and CD4 T cells after COVID-19. The V end was cut by 6 bases, the J end by 4 bases, with 22 bases between. The germline gives CDR1 MNHNS, CDR2 SASEGT. The CDR3 has 16 amino acids. Worth noting for this clonotype: Its antigen is unidentified.

Sequenced with the Oncomine TCR Beta short-read assay was DNA taken from cultured CD4+ T cells. TCRdb re-derived calls from the PCR reads in MiXCR, one entry per CDR3 protein. The data show about 15,000 distinct CDR3 sequences, with roughly two fifths seen just once and roughly 20% held by the top ten. Treatment specified: roughly ten-day PBMC culture with coronavirus spike peptide pools or control peptides (ViraFEST assay). The chain is built from TRBV6-1 and TRBJ2-7; D could derive from TRBD1 or TRBD2 (6 bases each). The clonotype originates from a human donor with COVID-19. The material sequenced was cultured CD4+ T cells from blood. CDR3 region: CASRPGRGPFLYEQYF. Written as DNA, the CDR3 is TGTGCCAGCAGGCCCGGCCGGGGGCCTTTCCTTTACGAGCAGTACTTC.